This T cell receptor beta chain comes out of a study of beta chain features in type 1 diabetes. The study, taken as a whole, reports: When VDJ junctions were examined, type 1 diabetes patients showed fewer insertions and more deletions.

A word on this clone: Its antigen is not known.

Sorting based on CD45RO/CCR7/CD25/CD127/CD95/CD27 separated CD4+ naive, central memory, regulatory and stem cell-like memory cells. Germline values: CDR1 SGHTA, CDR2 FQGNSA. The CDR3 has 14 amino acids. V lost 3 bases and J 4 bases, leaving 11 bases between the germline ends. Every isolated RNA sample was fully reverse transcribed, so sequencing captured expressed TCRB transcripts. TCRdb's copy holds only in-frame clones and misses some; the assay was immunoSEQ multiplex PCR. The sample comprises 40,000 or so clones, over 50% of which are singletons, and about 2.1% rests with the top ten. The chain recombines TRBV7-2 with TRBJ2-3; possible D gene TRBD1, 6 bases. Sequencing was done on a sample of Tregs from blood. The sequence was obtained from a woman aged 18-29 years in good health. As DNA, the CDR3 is TGTGCCAGCAGCTTCGACAGGAGAGCAGATACGCAGTATTTT. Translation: CASSFDRRADTQYF.